The entry below describes one T cell receptor (beta chain). As yet, its antigen is unknown. This sample was taken from a study of T cells in localized non-small cell lung cancer. Study findings and constraints: Heterogeneity is still possible, as just one tumor region was sequenced. Researchers found a median around 57 of the top 100 tumor clones in adjacent lung.

Here immunoSEQ multiplex PCR was the method, and the copy in TCRdb shows in-frame clones only, minus some. The sample has some 50,000 clones; over 70% are singletons. CDR1 SGHAT and CDR2 FQNNGV come from the germline V gene. CDR3 length: 14 amino acids. Trimming removed 4 bases at V and 5 bases at J, with 15 bases between. This TCR was sampled from a man between 40 and 70 years old with stage III lung adenocarcinoma. The sequenced sample was peripheral blood mononuclear cells, obtained before any cancer treatment. This chain connects TRBV11-2 to TRBJ2-7; the D is unclear. The DNA for the CDR3 is TGTGCCAGCAGCTCCCGACGGTCTCCCCACGAGCAGTACTTC. Its translation: CASSSRRSPHEQYF.